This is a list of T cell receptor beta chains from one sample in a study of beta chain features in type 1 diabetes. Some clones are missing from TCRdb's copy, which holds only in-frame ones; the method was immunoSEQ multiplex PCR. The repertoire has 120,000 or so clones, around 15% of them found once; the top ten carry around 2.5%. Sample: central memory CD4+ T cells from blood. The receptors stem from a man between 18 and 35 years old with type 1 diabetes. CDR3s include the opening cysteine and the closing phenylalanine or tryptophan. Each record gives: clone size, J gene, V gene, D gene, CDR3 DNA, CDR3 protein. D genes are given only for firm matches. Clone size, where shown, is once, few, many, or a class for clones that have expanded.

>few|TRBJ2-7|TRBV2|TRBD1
TGTGCCAGCAGTGGCGGACAGGGAAGCTCCTACGAGCAGTACTTC
CASSGGQGSSYEQYF
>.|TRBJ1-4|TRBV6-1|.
TGTGCCAGCATCCCATGGGACCTCGAAGGCAAACTGTTTTTT
CASIPWDLEGKLFF
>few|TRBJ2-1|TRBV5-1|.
TGCGCCAGCAGCTTGGGGGACCCCCGGGCGTACAATGAGCAGTTCTTC
CASSLGDPRAYNEQFF
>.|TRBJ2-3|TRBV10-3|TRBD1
TGTGCCATCAGCCAGGGGGCAGCAGATACGCAGTATTTT
CAISQGAADTQYF
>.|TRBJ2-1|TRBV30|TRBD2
TGTGCCTGGAGTCATGGGCGGGGGGGTCCCTACAATGAGCAGTTCTTC
CAWSHGRGGPYNEQFF
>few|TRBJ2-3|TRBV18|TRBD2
TGTGCCAGCTCACCAAGGCTAGCGGGTAACACAGATACGCAGTATTTT
CASSPRLAGNTDTQYF
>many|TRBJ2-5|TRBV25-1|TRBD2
TGTGCCTTGGGACTAGCGGACCAAGAGACCCAGTACTTC
CALGLADQETQYF
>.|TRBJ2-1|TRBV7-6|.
TGTGCCAGCAGCGCGGGACCGCGCAATGAGCAGTTCTTC
CASSAGPRNEQFF
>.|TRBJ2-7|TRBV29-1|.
TGCAGCGTTATAAGTTTCGTGGCGGACTACGAGCAGTACTTC
CSVISFVADYEQYF
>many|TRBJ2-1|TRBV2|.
TGTGCCAGCAGTGAAAACCGACTGACTCGGAATGAGCAGTTCTTC
CASSENRLTRNEQFF
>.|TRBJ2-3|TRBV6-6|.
TGTGCCAGCAGTTACTCTGAGAGGAGCACAGATACGCAGTATTTT
CASSYSERSTDTQYF
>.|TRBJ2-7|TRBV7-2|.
TGTGCCAGCAGCTTAGCACAGATAACCTACGAGCAGTACTTC
CASSLAQITYEQYF
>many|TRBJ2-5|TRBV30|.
TGTGCCTGGAGTCTGGGAGAGACCCAGTACTTC
CAWSLGETQYF
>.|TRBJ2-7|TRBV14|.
TGTGCCAGCAGCCAAGTAGGACAGCTTCCCTACGAGCAGTACTTC
CASSQVGQLPYEQYF
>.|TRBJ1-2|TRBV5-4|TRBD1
TGTGCCAGCAGCCTACCACTAGGACAGGGTGGCGGCTACACCTTC
CASSLPLGQGGGYTF
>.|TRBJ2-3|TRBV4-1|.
TGCGCCAGCAGCCAAGAGGACAGGCAGTATTTT
CASSQEDRQYF